This T cell receptor beta chain was sequenced during a study of T-cell memory formation after mild COVID-19. General observations from the study: Researchers found some responding clones in pre-infection memory, a sign that cross-reactive memory joined. Later expanders leaned CD4+, whereas clones that contracted between day 15 and 85 were balanced CD4/CD8.

Note on this clonotype: Its specificity is unknown.

With 9 bases removed from V and 4 bases from J, the gap between germline ends came to 23 bases. Germline CDR1 MNHNS, CDR2 SASEGT. The CDR3 covers 16 residues. TCRdb reprocessed the 5' RACE reads via MiXCR and lists one record per CDR3 protein. Among approximately 290,000 distinct CDR3 sequences listed, roughly 21% were seen once. This receptor was obtained from a man between 18 and 35 years old who had mild COVID-19 (a few samples of this study predate the infection). Cell type and time point are not known. The chain couples TRBV6-1 to TRBJ2-3; D possibly matches TRBD1 or TRBD2 (7 bases each). The sequencing sample was made of PBMCs or a T cell subset sorted from them (not recorded which). The CDR3 DNA sequence: TGTGCCAGTTCGTGGGGAGGGGGCAATTTGGCAGATACGCAGTATTTT. Translation gives CASSWGGGNLADTQYF.